The 6 T cell receptor beta chains in this list originate from one sample, sequenced in a study of beta chain features in type 1 diabetes. Every bit of the isolated RNA underwent reverse transcription, so sequencing read expressed TCRB transcripts. The protocol was immunoSEQ multiplex PCR, while the TCRdb copy is restricted to in-frame clones and leaves out a portion. The sample gives just over 600,000 clones, around a sixth of which show up once; around 0.1% is in the top ten. Source material: naive CD4+ T cells from blood. The receptors stem from a man aged 18 to 29 in good health.

This clone was seen a single time. The chain's CDR3 is CASSDFRDRARNIQYF. Here the CDR3 DNA reads TGTGCCAGCAGTGACTTCCGGGACAGGGCGCGAAACATTCAGTACTTC. V is TRBV2 and J is TRBJ2-4; 9 positions match TRBD1. The CDR3 is 16 residues long. Germline V gene data show CDR1 as SNHLY and CDR2 as FYNNEI. Trimming removed 3 bases from V and 6 bases from J; junction bases left unmatched: 9.

The sample holds a few counts of this clone. This chain joins TRBV7-3 and TRBJ1-4, with a possible D match to TRBD1 (6 bases). V was trimmed by 3 bases and J by 7 bases, leaving 9 bases between them. This CDR3 region has 13 residues. Germline CDR1 reads SGHTA; CDR2 reads FQGTGA. Here the CDR3 reads CASSLEQGEKLFF. For the CDR3, the DNA is TGTGCCAGCAGCTTGGAACAGGGTGAAAAACTGTTTTTT.

J is TRBJ2-5 and V is TRBV7-2; D is ambiguous. Trimming pared 5 bases from V and 5 bases from J, leaving 15 bases between. Germline assignment: CDR1 SGHTA and CDR2 FQGNSA. The CDR3 loop spans 14 amino acids. Here the CDR3 DNA reads TGTGCCAGCAGCCCCGGAGTAGTCGTTGAGACCCAGTACTTC. The encoded protein is CASSPGVVVETQYF.

The rearrangement joins TRBV10-3 to TRBJ2-7; 9 nucleotides align to TRBD2. V lost 8 bases and J lost 5; bases outside the gene matches: 7. The CDR3 totals 13 residues. Germline V CDR1 and CDR2: ENHRY, SYGVKD. The CDR3 DNA reads as TGTGCCATCGGAGGACTAGCGACCCACGAGCAGTACTTC. Residues: CAIGGLATHEQYF.

This clone was detected only a few times. This chain uses TRBV13 with TRBJ1-1, with D unclear. Germline V gene sequence: CDR1 PRHDT, CDR2 FYEKMQ (reference sequence). The V gene lost 5 bases and the J gene lost 1 base, with 5 bases spanning the gap. This CDR3 contains 12 residues. The CDR3 protein is CASSLKNTEAFF. The CDR3 nucleotides read TGTGCCAGCAGCCTGAAGAACACTGAAGCTTTCTTT.

This clone occurred a few times. The V call is TRBV18, the J call TRBJ1-4, with D hard to call. The germline V and J ends were trimmed by 2 bases and 6 bases, with 10 bases remaining between them. This CDR3 has 14 amino acids. Germline values: CDR1 KGHSH, CDR2 LQKENI. CDR3 coding DNA: TGTGCCAGCTCACCAATGTCAGGTCATGAAAAACTGTTTTTT. Translated, it gives CASSPMSGHEKLFF. Combining the CDR3 with reference TRBV18 and TRBJ1-4 gives the whole variable domain NAGVMQNPRHLVRRRGQEARLRCSPMKGHSHVYWYRQLPEEGLKFMVYLQKENIIDESGMPKERFSAEFPKEGPSILRIQQVVRGDSAAYFCASSPMSGHEKLFFGSGTQLSVL.